This record looks at one TCR beta chain sequence and its context. This specimen comes from a study of blood T cell repertoires in COVID-19. J lost 2 bases, V lost 1 base, and 3 bases had no gene match. This CDR3 region has 15 residues. CDR1 and CDR2 (germline): LNHNV, YYDKDF (reference sequence). In the original analysis: Nucleated cell counts were estimated from reference gene primer amplification. The table came from immunoSEQ multiplex PCR; TCRdb's copy has only in-frame clones and leaves some out. The V and J calls and clone size come from that table; D and trimming were worked out from the DNA. The sample shows tens of thousands of clones, less than 85% of them seen only once.

The TCR was taken from a human donor in a cohort sampled during active COVID-19. Sequenced: peripheral blood. The chain joins TRBV15 to TRBJ2-3; 7 positions agree with TRBD2. The CDR3 nucleotides read TGTGCCACCAGCAGAGGCGGGGGTTCCACAGATACGCAGTATTTT. Protein: CATSRGGGSTDTQYF.